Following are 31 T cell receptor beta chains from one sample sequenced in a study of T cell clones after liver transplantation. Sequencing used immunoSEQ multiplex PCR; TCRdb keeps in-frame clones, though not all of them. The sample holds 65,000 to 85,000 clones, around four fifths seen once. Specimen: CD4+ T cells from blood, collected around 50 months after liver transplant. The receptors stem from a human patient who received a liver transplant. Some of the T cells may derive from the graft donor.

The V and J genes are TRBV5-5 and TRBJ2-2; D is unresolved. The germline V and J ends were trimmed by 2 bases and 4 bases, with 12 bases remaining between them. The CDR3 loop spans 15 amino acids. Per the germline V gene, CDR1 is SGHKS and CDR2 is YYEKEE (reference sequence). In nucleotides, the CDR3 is TGTGCCAGCAGCTTAAGTCCCCGAACCACCGGGGAGCTGTTTTTT. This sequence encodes CASSLSPRTTGELFF.

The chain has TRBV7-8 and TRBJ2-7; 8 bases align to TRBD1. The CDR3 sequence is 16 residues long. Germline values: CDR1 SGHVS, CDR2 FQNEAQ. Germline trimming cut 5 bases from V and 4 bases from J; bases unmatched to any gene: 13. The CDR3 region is CASSPPPGQGGYEQYF. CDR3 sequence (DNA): TGTGCCAGCAGCCCCCCCCCTGGACAGGGAGGATACGAGCAGTACTTC.

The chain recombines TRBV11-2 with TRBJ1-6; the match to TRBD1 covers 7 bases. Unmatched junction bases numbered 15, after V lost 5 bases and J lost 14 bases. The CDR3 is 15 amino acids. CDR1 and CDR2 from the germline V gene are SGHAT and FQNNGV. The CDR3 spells CASSARDRGIGSLHF. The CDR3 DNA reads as TGTGCCAGCAGCGCGCGGGACAGAGGAATAGGGTCCCTCCACTTT.

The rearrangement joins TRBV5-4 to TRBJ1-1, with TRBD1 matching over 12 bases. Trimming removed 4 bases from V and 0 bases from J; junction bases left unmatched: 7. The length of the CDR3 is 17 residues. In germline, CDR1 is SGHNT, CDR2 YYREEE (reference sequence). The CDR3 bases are TGTGCCAGCAGCCCCGGGGACAGGGGGCGTATGAACACTGAAGCTTTCTTT. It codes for CASSPGDRGRMNTEAFF. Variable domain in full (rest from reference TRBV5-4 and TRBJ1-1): ETGVTQSPTHLIKTRGQQVTLRCSSQSGHNTVSWYQQALGQGPQFIFQYYREEENGRGNFPPRFSGLQFPNYSSELNVNALELDDSALYLCASSPGDRGRMNTEAFFGQGTRLTVV.

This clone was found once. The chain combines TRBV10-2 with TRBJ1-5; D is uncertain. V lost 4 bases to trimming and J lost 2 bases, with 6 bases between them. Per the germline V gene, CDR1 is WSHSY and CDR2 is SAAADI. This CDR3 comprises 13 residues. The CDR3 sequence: CASSGQGNQPQHF. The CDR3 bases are TGCGCCAGCAGTGGGCAGGGCAATCAGCCCCAGCATTTT.

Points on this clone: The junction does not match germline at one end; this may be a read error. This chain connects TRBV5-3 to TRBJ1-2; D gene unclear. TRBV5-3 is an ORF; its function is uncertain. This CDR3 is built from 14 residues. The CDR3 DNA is TGTGCCAGCAGCTTAGTGACCTCGGCTTCTGGCTACACCTTC. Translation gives CASSLVTSASGYTF.

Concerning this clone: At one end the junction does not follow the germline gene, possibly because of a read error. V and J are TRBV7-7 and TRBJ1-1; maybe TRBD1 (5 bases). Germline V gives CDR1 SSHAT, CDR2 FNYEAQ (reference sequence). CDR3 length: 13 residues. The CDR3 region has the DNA TGTGCTAGCAGCTTAGACAGGAACACTGAAGCTTTCTTT. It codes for CASSLDRNTEAFF.

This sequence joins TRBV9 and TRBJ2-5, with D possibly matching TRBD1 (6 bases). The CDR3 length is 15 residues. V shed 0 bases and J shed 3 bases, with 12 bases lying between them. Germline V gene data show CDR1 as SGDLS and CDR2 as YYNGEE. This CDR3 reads CASSVGQGQEETQYF. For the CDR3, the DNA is TGTGCCAGCAGCGTAGGGCAGGGGCAGGAAGAGACCCAGTACTTC.

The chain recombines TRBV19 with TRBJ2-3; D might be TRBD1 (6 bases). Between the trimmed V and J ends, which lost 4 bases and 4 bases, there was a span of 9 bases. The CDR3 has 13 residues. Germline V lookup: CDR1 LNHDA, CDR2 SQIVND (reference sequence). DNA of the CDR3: TGTGCCAGTAGTACTGGGACACCAGATACGCAGTATTTT. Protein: CASSTGTPDTQYF.

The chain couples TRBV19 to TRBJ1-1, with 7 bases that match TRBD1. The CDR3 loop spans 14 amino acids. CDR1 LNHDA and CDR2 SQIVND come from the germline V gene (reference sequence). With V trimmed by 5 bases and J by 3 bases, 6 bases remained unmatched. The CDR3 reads CASSQDRDYTEAFF. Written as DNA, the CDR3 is TGTGCCAGTAGTCAAGACAGGGACTACACTGAAGCTTTCTTT.

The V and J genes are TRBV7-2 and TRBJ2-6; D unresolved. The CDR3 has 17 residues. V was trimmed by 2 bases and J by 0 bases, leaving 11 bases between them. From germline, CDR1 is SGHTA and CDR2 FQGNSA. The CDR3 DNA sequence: TGTGCCAGCAGCTTACTTGGGCCCAGCTCTGGGGCCAACGTCCTGACTTTC. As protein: CASSLLGPSSGANVLTF.

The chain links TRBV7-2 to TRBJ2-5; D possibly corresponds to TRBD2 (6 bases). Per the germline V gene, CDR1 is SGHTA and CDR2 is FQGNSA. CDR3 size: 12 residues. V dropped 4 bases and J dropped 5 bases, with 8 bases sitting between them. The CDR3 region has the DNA TGTGCCAGCAGCTATGGGGGGGAGACCCAGTACTTC. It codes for CASSYGGETQYF. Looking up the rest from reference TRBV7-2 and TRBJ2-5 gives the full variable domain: GAGVSQSPSNKVTEKGKDVELRCDPISGHTALYWYRQSLGQGLEFLIYFQGNSAPDKSGLPSDRFSAERTGGSVSTLTIQRTQQEDSAVYLCASSYGGETQYFGPGTRLLVL.

DNA of the CDR3: TGTGCCAGCAGCTTGAATGGAAACACCATATATTTT. It codes for CASSLNGNTIYF. The chain employs TRBV7-2 and TRBJ1-3; D gene uncertain. CDR1 is SGHTA, CDR2 FQGNSA, per germline. The length of the CDR3 is 12 residues. Trimming cost V 3 bases and J 3 bases, with 3 bases left between them.

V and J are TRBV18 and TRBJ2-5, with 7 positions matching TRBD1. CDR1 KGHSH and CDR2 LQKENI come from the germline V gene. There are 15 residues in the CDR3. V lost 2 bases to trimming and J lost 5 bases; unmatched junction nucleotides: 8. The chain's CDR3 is CASSPGTGVRETQYF. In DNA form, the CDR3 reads TGTGCCAGCTCACCAGGAACAGGGGTCCGGGAGACCCAGTACTTC.

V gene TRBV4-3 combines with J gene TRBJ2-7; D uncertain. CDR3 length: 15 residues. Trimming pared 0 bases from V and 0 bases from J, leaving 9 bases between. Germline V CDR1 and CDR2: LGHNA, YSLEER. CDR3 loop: CASSQDSQNSYEQYF. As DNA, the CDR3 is TGCGCCAGCAGCCAAGATTCCCAGAACTCCTACGAGCAGTACTTC.

The CDR3 coding sequence is TGTGCCAGCAGCCAAGATAGCGGGAGACTGAACGAGCAGTACTTC. Amino acids: CASSQDSGRLNEQYF. This chain connects TRBV14 to TRBJ2-7; 9 positions match TRBD2. With 0 bases clipped from V and 5 bases from J, the junction kept 5 bases outside the gene matches. Germline V gene sequence: CDR1 SGHDN, CDR2 FVKESK. The CDR3 has 15 residues.

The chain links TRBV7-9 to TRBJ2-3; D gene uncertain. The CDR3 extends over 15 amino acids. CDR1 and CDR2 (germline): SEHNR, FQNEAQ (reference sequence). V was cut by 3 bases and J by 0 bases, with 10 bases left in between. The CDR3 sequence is CASSFDVPSTDTQYF. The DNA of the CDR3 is TGTGCCAGCAGCTTTGACGTACCCAGCACAGATACGCAGTATTTT.

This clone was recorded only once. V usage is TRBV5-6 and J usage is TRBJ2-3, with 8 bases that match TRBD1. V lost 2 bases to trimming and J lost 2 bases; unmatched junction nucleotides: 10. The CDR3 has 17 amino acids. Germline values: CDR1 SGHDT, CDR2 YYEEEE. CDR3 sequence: CASSLSHGQGATDTQYF. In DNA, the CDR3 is TGTGCCAGCAGCTTAAGCCACGGGCAGGGGGCCACAGATACGCAGTATTTT.

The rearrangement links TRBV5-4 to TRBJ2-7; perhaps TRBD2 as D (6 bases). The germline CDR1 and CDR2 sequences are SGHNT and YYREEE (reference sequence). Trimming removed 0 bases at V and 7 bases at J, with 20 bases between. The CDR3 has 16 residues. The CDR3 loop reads CASSLGGRDSTREQYF. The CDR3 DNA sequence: TGTGCCAGCAGCTTGGGTGGGCGGGACTCCACACGAGAGCAGTACTTC.

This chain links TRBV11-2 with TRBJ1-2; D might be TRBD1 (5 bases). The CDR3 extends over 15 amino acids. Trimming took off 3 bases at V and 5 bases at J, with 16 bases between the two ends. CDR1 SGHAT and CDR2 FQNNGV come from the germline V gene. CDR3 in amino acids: CASSLGPRDLYGYTF. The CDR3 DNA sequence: TGTGCCAGCAGCTTGGGGCCCAGGGACCTGTATGGCTACACCTTC.

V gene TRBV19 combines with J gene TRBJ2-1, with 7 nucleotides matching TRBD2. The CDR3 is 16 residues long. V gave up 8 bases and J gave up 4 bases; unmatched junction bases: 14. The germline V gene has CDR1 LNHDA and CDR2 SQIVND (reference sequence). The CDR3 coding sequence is TGTGCCAGTTCACCTCCCGGGACTAACCAATACAATGAGCAGTTCTTC. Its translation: CASSPPGTNQYNEQFF. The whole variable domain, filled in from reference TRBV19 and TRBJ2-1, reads DGGITQSPKYLFRKEGQNVTLSCEQNLNHDAMYWYRQDPGQGLRLIYYSQIVNDFQKGDIAEGYSVSREKKESFPLTVTSAQKNPTAFYLCASSPPGTNQYNEQFFGPGTRLTVL.

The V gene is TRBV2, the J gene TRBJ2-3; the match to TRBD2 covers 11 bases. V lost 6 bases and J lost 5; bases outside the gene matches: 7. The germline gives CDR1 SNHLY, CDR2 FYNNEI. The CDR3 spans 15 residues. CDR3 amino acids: CASRETSGGGDTQYF. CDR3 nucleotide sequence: TGTGCCAGCAGGGAAACTAGCGGGGGTGGAGATACGCAGTATTTT.

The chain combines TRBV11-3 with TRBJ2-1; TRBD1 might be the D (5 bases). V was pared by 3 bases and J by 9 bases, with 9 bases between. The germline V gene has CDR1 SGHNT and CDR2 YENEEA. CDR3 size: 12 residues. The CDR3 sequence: CASSLRTSEQFF. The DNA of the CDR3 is TGTGCCAGCAGCTTGCGGACAAGTGAGCAGTTCTTC.

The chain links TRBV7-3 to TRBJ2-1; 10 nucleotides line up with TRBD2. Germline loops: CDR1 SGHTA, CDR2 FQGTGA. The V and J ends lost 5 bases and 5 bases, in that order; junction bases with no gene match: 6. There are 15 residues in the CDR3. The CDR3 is CASSISGRGNNEQFF. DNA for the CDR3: TGTGCCAGCAGCATAAGCGGGAGGGGAAACAATGAGCAGTTCTTC.

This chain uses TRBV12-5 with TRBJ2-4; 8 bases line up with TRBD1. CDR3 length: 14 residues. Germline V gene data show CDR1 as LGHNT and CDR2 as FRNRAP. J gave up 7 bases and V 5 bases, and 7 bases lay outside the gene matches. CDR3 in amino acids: CASGLPTGVNIQYF. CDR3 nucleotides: TGTGCTAGTGGTCTCCCGACAGGGGTGAACATTCAGTACTTC.

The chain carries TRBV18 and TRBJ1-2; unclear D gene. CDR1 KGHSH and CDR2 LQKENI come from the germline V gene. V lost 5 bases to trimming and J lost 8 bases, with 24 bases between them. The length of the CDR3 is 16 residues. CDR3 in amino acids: CASSSGPSITSGGYTF. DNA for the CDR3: TGTGCCAGCTCATCAGGACCATCCATCACTTCAGGAGGCTACACCTTC. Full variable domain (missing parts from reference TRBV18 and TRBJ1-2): NAGVMQNPRHLVRRRGQEARLRCSPMKGHSHVYWYRQLPEEGLKFMVYLQKENIIDESGMPKERFSAEFPKEGPSILRIQQVVRGDSAAYFCASSSGPSITSGGYTFGSGTRLTVV.

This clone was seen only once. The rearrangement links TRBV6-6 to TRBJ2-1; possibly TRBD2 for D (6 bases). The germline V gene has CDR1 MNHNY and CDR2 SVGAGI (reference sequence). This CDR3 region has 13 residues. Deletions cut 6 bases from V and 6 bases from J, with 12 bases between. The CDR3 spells CASSRDWGNEQFF. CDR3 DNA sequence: TGTGCCAGCAGCCGGGACTGGGGCAATGAGCAGTTCTTC.

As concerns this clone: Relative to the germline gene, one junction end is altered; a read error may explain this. CDR3 loop: CANSQQVAGGGNYGYTF. The CDR3 nucleotides read TGCGCCAACAGCCAACAAGTTGCGGGGGGCGGAAACTATGGCTACACCTTC. The chain is built from TRBV4-3 and TRBJ1-2, with a weak D call TRBD1 (6 bases). The germline V gene has CDR1 LGHNA and CDR2 YSLEER. This CDR3 contains 17 residues.

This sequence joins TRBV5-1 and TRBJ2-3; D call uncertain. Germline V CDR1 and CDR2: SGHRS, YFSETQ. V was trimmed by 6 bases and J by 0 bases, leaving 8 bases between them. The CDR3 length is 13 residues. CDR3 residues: CASKRRSTDTQYF. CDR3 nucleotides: TGCGCCAGCAAGAGACGCAGCACAGATACGCAGTATTTT.

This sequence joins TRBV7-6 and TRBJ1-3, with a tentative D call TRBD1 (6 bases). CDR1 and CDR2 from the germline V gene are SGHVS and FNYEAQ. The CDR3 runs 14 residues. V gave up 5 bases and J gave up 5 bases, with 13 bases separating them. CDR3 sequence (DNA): TGTGCCAGCAGCCCCAGGGGTTCCCGAAACACCATATATTTT. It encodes CASSPRGSRNTIYF.

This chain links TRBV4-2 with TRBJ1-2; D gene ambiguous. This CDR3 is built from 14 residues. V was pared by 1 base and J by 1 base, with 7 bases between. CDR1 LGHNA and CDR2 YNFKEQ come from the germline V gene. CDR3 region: CASSQASINYGYTF. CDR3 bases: TGTGCCAGCAGCCAAGCCTCGATTAACTATGGCTACACCTTC.